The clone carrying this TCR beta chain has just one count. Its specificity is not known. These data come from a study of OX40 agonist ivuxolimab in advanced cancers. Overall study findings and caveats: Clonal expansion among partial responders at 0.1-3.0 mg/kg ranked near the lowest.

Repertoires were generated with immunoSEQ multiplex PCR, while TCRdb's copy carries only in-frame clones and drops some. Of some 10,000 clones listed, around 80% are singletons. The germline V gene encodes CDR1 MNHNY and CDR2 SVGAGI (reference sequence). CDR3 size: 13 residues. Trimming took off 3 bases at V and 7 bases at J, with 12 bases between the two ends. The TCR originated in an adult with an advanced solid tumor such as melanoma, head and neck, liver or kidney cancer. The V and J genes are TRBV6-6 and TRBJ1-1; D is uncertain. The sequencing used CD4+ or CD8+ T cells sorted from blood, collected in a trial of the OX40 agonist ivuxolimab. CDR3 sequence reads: CASSYGMGNEAFF. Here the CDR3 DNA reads TGTGCCAGCAGTTATGGTATGGGGAATGAAGCTTTCTTT.